This T cell receptor beta chain was identified in a study of blood T cell repertoires in COVID-19. Germline trimming cut 3 bases from V and 7 bases from J; bases unmatched to any gene: 11. The CDR3 is 16 residues long. CDR1 is LNHDA and CDR2 is SQIVND in the germline V gene (reference sequence). This table comes from immunoSEQ multiplex PCR, and its TCRdb copy is limited to in-frame clones, with some not included. The table includes around 310,000 clones, 90% detected once. V usage is TRBV19 and J usage is TRBJ2-4; 8 bases fit TRBD1. This TCR derives from a middle-aged woman with COVID-19, enrolled during active disease. Sequenced material: peripheral blood. CDR3 sequence reads: CASSIRTGPKKNIQYF. In DNA, the CDR3 is TGTGCCAGTAGTATCCGGACAGGGCCGAAAAAGAACATTCAGTACTTC.